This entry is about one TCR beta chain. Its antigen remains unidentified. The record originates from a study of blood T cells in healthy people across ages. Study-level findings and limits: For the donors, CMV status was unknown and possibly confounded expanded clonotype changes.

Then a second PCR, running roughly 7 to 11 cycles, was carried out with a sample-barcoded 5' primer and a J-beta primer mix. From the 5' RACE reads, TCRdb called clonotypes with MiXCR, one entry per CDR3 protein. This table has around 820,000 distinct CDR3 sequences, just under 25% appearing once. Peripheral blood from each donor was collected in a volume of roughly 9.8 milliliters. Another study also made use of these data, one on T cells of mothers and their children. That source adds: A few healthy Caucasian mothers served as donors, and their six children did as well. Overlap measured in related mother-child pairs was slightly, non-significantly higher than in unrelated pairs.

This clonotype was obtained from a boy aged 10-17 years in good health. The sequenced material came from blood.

CDR3 in amino acids: CASSRTYNQPQHF. The CDR3 DNA follows: TGTGCCAGCAGCCGAACTTATAATCAGCCCCAGCATTTT. The genes are TRBV6-5 and TRBJ1-5; D not resolved. CDR1 and CDR2 from the germline V gene are MNHEY and SVGAGI. This CDR3 has 13 amino acids. V lost 6 bases and J 4 bases, leaving 10 bases between the germline ends.